This record concerns one TCR beta chain sequence. The data were taken from a study of T cells in Graves' hyperthyroidism and ophthalmopathy. Amplified TCR beta CDR3 regions came from RNA transcripts. The TCR CDR3 first-round RT-PCR relied on the HTBI primer set. TCRdb independently ran MiXCR on the multiplex PCR reads; one entry per CDR3 protein. The table records approximately 700,000 distinct CDR3 sequences, 45% of them present only once. The sample was peripheral blood or thyroid tissue (not recorded which). This TCR was sampled from an adult man with Graves' disease, either hyperthyroidism or ophthalmopathy (not recorded which).

CDR3 residues: CASSLRKGNTEAFF. CDR3 DNA: TGTGCCAGCAGCTTAAGAAAGGGGAACACTGAAGCTTTCTTT. The genes are TRBV7-2 and TRBJ1-1; D call uncertain. Germline CDR1 and CDR2: SGHTA and FQGNSA. CDR3 size: 14 residues. V was trimmed by 2 bases and J by 1 base, leaving 8 bases between them.